This entry lists 19 T cell receptor beta chains sequenced from one sample in a study of blood T cell repertoires in COVID-19. The repertoire was sequenced with immunoSEQ multiplex PCR; TCRdb's copy has only in-frame clones and lacks some. The sample includes 55,000 to 90,000 clones, more than 85% of them seen just once. Sequencing input: peripheral blood. These receptors came from a human donor with active COVID-19. The donor label of this sample is uncertain.

The chain recombines TRBV6-5 with TRBJ2-3; D might be TRBD2 (7 bases). Trimming stripped 9 bases from V and 4 bases from J, with 17 bases between. The length of the CDR3 is 14 residues. The germline CDR1 and CDR2 sequences are MNHEY and SVGAGI. For the CDR3, the DNA is TGTGCCAGAGAAGGGGGAGGGAGGGCAGATACGCAGTATTTT. It encodes CAREGGGRADTQYF.

The chain combines TRBV10-3 with TRBJ2-2; D call uncertain. CDR1 ENHRY and CDR2 SYGVKD come from the germline V gene. The CDR3 consists of 14 residues. V gave up 2 bases and J gave up 1 base, with 5 bases separating them. This chain's CDR3 is CAISEPGNTGELFF. CDR3 nucleotides: TGTGCCATCAGTGAGCCCGGGAACACCGGGGAGCTGTTTTTT.

The V and J genes are TRBV6-6 and TRBJ1-2; D possibly corresponds to TRBD1 (6 bases). Germline assignment: CDR1 MNHNY and CDR2 SVGAGI (reference sequence). The ends were cut back, 5 bases at V and 8 bases at J, with 12 bases in the middle. The CDR3 covers 12 residues. The CDR3: CASSANQGGYTF. The CDR3 nucleotides read TGTGCCAGCAGTGCAAATCAGGGGGGCTACACCTTC.

V and J are TRBV18 and TRBJ2-3; 9 positions match TRBD1. J gave up 6 bases and V 6 bases, and 7 bases lay outside the gene matches. The CDR3 contains 14 residues. From germline, CDR1 is KGHSH and CDR2 LQKENI. In DNA form, the CDR3 reads TGTGCCAGCTCTACTCGACAGGGGGTGGATACGCAGTATTTT. This translates into CASSTRQGVDTQYF.

The rearrangement joins TRBV18 to TRBJ2-7; 10 nucleotides align to TRBD2. The trim removed 3 bases at V and 0 bases at J, leaving 11 bases unmatched. Germline V gene lookup returns CDR1 KGHSH and CDR2 LQKENI. The CDR3 contains 18 residues. CDR3 residues: CASSPSLGLAESSYEQYF. The CDR3 region has the DNA TGTGCCAGCTCACCCAGCCTAGGACTAGCGGAGAGCTCCTACGAGCAGTACTTC. Complete variable domain (other parts from reference TRBV18 and TRBJ2-7): NAGVMQNPRHLVRRRGQEARLRCSPMKGHSHVYWYRQLPEEGLKFMVYLQKENIIDESGMPKERFSAEFPKEGPSILRIQQVVRGDSAAYFCASSPSLGLAESSYEQYFGPGTRLTVT.

In its sample, this clone was seen a few times. The chain recombines TRBV2 with TRBJ1-6; D remains ambiguous. Germline CDR1 and CDR2: SNHLY and FYNNEI. The CDR3 consists of 11 residues. The V end lost 6 bases, the J end lost 11 bases, and 8 bases lay between the germline ends. CDR3 region: CASSNMAPLHF. DNA for the CDR3: TGTGCCAGCAGCAACATGGCACCCCTCCACTTT.

The chain recombines TRBV13 with TRBJ1-4; D unclear. V was trimmed by 5 bases and J by 0 bases, leaving 16 bases between them. CDR1 is PRHDT and CDR2 is FYEKMQ in the germline V gene (reference sequence). This CDR3 has 17 amino acids. The CDR3 bases are TGTGCCAGCAGCCCCGAGGGCCGACTGACAACTAATGAAAAACTGTTTTTT. This codes for CASSPEGRLTTNEKLFF.

CDR3 in amino acids: CASIRAGGLYEQYF. The CDR3 nucleotides read TGTGCCAGCATCCGAGCGGGAGGGTTATACGAGCAGTACTTC. The chain couples TRBV28 to TRBJ2-7; TRBD2 matches at 10 bases. The CDR3 has 14 residues. Germline values: CDR1 MDHEN, CDR2 SYDVKM. V gave up 7 bases and J gave up 4 bases; unmatched junction bases: 7.

The chain uses TRBV5-1 and TRBJ1-1, with a weak D call TRBD1 (6 bases). The CDR3 contains 16 residues. Germline V lookup: CDR1 SGHRS, CDR2 YFSETQ. V was shortened by 0 bases and J by 1 base, with 13 bases between the two germline ends. The CDR3 loop reads CASSLVGGASNTEAFF. CDR3 nucleotide sequence: TGCGCCAGCAGCTTGGTTGGGGGGGCCTCGAACACTGAAGCTTTCTTT.

This chain uses TRBV2 with TRBJ1-2; perhaps TRBD1 as D (5 bases). V was shortened by 7 bases and J by 8 bases, with 20 bases between the two germline ends. Germline lookup yields CDR1 SNHLY and CDR2 FYNNEI. CDR3 size: 14 residues. The CDR3: CASNFQGREKGYTF. The DNA of the CDR3 is TGTGCCAGCAATTTCCAGGGCAGGGAAAAAGGCTACACCTTC.

The gene calls are TRBV28 and TRBJ2-2; 13 bases align to TRBD2. CDR3 length: 15 amino acids. The germline V gene encodes CDR1 MDHEN and CDR2 SYDVKM. J gave up 9 bases and V 5 bases, and 6 bases lay outside the gene matches. DNA for the CDR3: TGTGCCAGCAGTGGGGGGACTAGCGGGACTCGGGAGCTGTTTTTT. It codes for CASSGGTSGTRELFF.

The chain links TRBV14 to TRBJ2-1, with D possibly TRBD2 on 6 matching bases. The V gene's germline CDR1 is SGHDN and CDR2 FVKESK. Trimming shortened V by 4 bases and J by 0 bases, and 13 bases separated the two germline ends. The CDR3 covers 16 residues. The CDR3 bases are TGTGCCAGCAGCCCGGACTACTCGAGCTCCTACAATGAGCAGTTCTTC. Protein: CASSPDYSSSYNEQFF.

This clone was picked up one time. The V gene is TRBV24-1, the J gene TRBJ1-1; 7 bases align to TRBD1. This CDR3 is built from 14 residues. CDR1 is KGHDR, CDR2 SFDVKD, per germline. V gave up 4 bases and J gave up 5 bases; unmatched junction bases: 6. The CDR3 sequence is CATSDGNRGTEAFF. DNA for the CDR3: TGTGCCACCAGTGACGGGAACAGGGGAACTGAAGCTTTCTTT.

This rearrangement joins TRBV4-1 to TRBJ2-7; a weak D match, TRBD1 (6 bases). The germline V gene has CDR1 MGHRA and CDR2 YSYEKL. Trimming cost V 1 base and J 2 bases, with 6 bases left between them. CDR3 size: 13 residues. CDR3 sequence reads: CASSQGQAYEQYF. The CDR3 bases are TGCGCCAGCAGCCAAGGACAGGCCTACGAGCAGTACTTC.

This clone was detected once. J is TRBJ1-1 and V is TRBV6-6; 9 bases line up with TRBD1. CDR1 is MNHNY, CDR2 SVGAGI, per germline (reference sequence). The junction had 10 bases not matched to a gene; V was cut back by 5 bases and J by 6 bases. The length of the CDR3 is 15 residues. The CDR3 DNA is TGTGCCAGCAGTACTCCCGGGACAGGGTCTTCTGAAGCTTTCTTT. Translating gives CASSTPGTGSSEAFF.

As DNA, the CDR3 is TGTGCCAGCAGTCTTGAGCAGGGGTTTGACGAGCAGTACTTC. Encoded protein: CASSLEQGFDEQYF. V gene TRBV28 combines with J gene TRBJ2-7; D may be TRBD1 (6 bases). V lost 5 bases, J lost 5 bases, and 16 bases lay in between. In germline, CDR1 is MDHEN, CDR2 SYDVKM. The CDR3 runs 14 residues.

This CDR3 reads CASSIGGIYEQYF. The CDR3 DNA follows: TGTGCCAGTAGTATCGGCGGGATCTACGAGCAGTACTTC. The V call is TRBV19, the J call TRBJ2-7; perhaps TRBD2 as D (6 bases). The CDR3 contains 13 residues. The germline V and J ends were trimmed by 3 bases and 3 bases, with 9 bases remaining between them. Germline-derived CDR1 and CDR2 are LNHDA and SQIVND (reference sequence).

The V gene is TRBV28, the J gene TRBJ2-7; 9 bases align to TRBD2. The CDR3 has 15 residues. The trim removed 5 bases at V and 5 bases at J, leaving 10 bases unmatched. Per the germline V gene, CDR1 is MDHEN and CDR2 is SYDVKM. The CDR3 here is CASSLSGSNIHEQYF. CDR3 nucleotides: TGTGCCAGCAGTCTTAGCGGGAGTAATATCCACGAGCAGTACTTC.

The chain has TRBV28 and TRBJ2-1; 7 positions agree with TRBD2. CDR3 length: 15 residues. CDR1 is MDHEN, CDR2 SYDVKM, per germline. The trim removed 6 bases at V and 6 bases at J, leaving 11 bases unmatched. This chain's CDR3 is CASRSGRESANEQFF. CDR3 DNA: TGTGCCAGCAGGTCGGGGCGGGAGTCGGCCAATGAGCAGTTCTTC.